The sequence of this T cell receptor (beta chain) was determined in a study of blood T cell repertoires in COVID-19 (TCRdb year 2020). A note on the overall study: Samples from collaborators originated in the United States, Italy and Spain and spanned both the acute and convalescent phases of COVID-19. Samples came from the ongoing ImmuneRACE study (first 160 participants) plus 1,254 subjects from 6 global collaborators. Subjects who had been exposed to COVID-19, were actively infected with it, or had recovered from it provided the deeply sampled blood TCRbeta repertoires that made up the dataset. Where available, HLA class I and class II types were obtained from metadata supplied by the sample provider rather than from assay-based typing. The prospective study material was composed of cDNA or gDNA derived from T cells, B-cell-depleted T cells, or PBMCs. The repertoires were released in a freely available public database meant as a resource for research on the immune response to SARS-CoV-2. A de-identified subject ID, COVID-19 status, age in years and sex were almost always included in the sample metadata.

Whole blood was collected in K2EDTA tubes by collaborating institutions according to the institutions' own protocols. For TCRbeta analysis, collaborators shipped samples in one of three forms: frozen whole blood, isolated PBMCs, or DNA extracted from either of those sample types. Overall study results and their limits: The amount of clinical and demographic metadata varied by source and participant and was provided uncurated.

As for this clone: Its antigen is still unknown. The record has no base qualities; no much larger clone is one base away.

The immunoSEQ Assay, a bias-controlled multiplex PCR, was used to amplify TCRbeta CDR3 regions from genomic DNA. In the source study's methods: Within the assay, amplification of reference gene primers was used to estimate how many nucleated cells each sample contained. To quantify the absolute abundance of each unique TCRbeta CDR3 rearrangement, sequence reads were collapsed and filtered. Productive Simpson clonality was computed per sample as the square root of Simpson's diversity index over productive rearrangements. Here the immuneACCESS table is served through TCRdb, limited to in-frame sequences with V and J called. Missing clones are a known gap in these copies; in checked studies unresolved V genes cover under half, and the rest lacks a known reason. V and J calls and clone size come straight from that table; D and trimming were deduced from the DNA. The sample table lists 150,000 to 200,000 clones, approximately 84% of them with a count of one. The ten most abundant clones make up 5.5% to 7.5% of the sample.

The sequence was collected from a human donor in a cohort sampled during active COVID-19. Sequenced material: peripheral blood.

The CDR3 corresponds to CASSIKVGASSYNEQFF. The DNA reads TGTGCCAGTAGTATTAAGGTTGGGGCCAGCTCCTACAATGAGCAGTTCTTC. This chain joins TRBV19 to TRBJ2-1; the D region possibly corresponds to TRBD1 (5 bases align). The CDR3 covers 17 residues, taking in both the cysteine and the phenylalanine. Only CDR3 DNA is held: 51 bases, read in frame from base 1. CDR1 and CDR2 are drawn from the germline V gene (reference sequence): LNHDA, SQIVND. V is cut by 3 bases and J by 0 bases, and the space between the germline ends is 15 bases.